Listed below are T cell receptor beta chains from one sample, sequenced in a study of blood T cell repertoires in COVID-19. TCRdb's table, derived via immunoSEQ multiplex PCR, lists solely in-frame clones and lacks some. Of about 270,000 clones in the sample, 65% to 90% were seen once. The sequencing input was PBMCs or T cells enriched from blood (not recorded which). The receptors here all came from a man between 18 and 35 years old who had recovered from COVID-19. Each CDR3 is given with its conserved first and last residue. Fields, in order: V gene, J gene, D gene, clone size, CDR3 protein, CDR3 DNA. D genes are given only for firm matches. Clone size is shown for a subset of rows, as once, few, many or a class of expanded clone.

v_gene: TRBV6-4
j_gene: TRBJ1-2
d_gene: TRBD1
abundance: once
CDR3aa: CASTKGQADGYTF
CDR3nt: TGTGCCAGCACTAAGGGACAGGCCGATGGCTACACCTTC

v_gene: TRBV6-5
j_gene: TRBJ1-1
d_gene: .
abundance: .
CDR3aa: CASSYRGGGTEAFF
CDR3nt: TGTGCCAGCAGTTACCGGGGAGGGGGCACTGAAGCTTTCTTT

v_gene: TRBV2
j_gene: TRBJ2-3
d_gene: TRBD2
abundance: .
CDR3aa: CASSSGGATKSTDTQYF
CDR3nt: TGTGCCAGCAGTAGCGGGGGGGCTACTAAGAGCACAGATACGCAGTATTTT

v_gene: TRBV5-3
j_gene: TRBJ1-4
d_gene: .
abundance: .
CDR3aa: CARSPGSFEKLFF
CDR3nt: TGTGCCAGAAGCCCGGGGTCTTTTGAAAAACTGTTTTTT

v_gene: TRBV7-8
j_gene: TRBJ2-1
d_gene: .
abundance: .
CDR3aa: CASSQQGGISSYNEQFF
CDR3nt: TGTGCCAGCAGCCAACAGGGGGGGATTAGCTCCTACAATGAGCAGTTCTTC

v_gene: TRBV7-9
j_gene: TRBJ2-7
d_gene: .
abundance: .
CDR3aa: CASSLVSRGYEQYF
CDR3nt: TGTGCCAGCAGCTTAGTTTCCAGGGGTTACGAGCAGTACTTC

v_gene: TRBV28
j_gene: TRBJ1-1
d_gene: TRBD1
abundance: few
CDR3aa: CASSTGARTEAFF
CDR3nt: TGTGCCAGCAGCACAGGGGCGCGGACTGAAGCTTTCTTT

v_gene: TRBV10-3
j_gene: TRBJ2-5
d_gene: .
abundance: .
CDR3aa: CAISEGGDGTLETQYF
CDR3nt: TGTGCCATCAGTGAGGGGGGGGATGGGACACTCGAGACCCAGTACTTC

v_gene: TRBV28
j_gene: TRBJ2-3
d_gene: TRBD2
abundance: .
CDR3aa: CASSSRGTGGRDTQYF
CDR3nt: TGTGCCAGCAGTTCGAGGGGAACGGGAGGGAGAGATACGCAGTATTTT

v_gene: TRBV5-5
j_gene: TRBJ2-7
d_gene: .
abundance: .
CDR3aa: CASSLTAKAYEQYF
CDR3nt: TGTGCCAGCAGCTTAACAGCTAAGGCCTACGAGCAGTACTTC

v_gene: TRBV28
j_gene: TRBJ1-1
d_gene: TRBD1
abundance: .
CDR3aa: CASRRRGRTEAFF
CDR3nt: TGTGCCAGCAGAAGGAGGGGGCGCACTGAAGCTTTCTTT

v_gene: TRBV5-1
j_gene: TRBJ2-5
d_gene: .
abundance: .
CDR3aa: CASSWRGRVETQYF
CDR3nt: TGCGCCAGCAGCTGGAGGGGGCGGGTGGAGACCCAGTACTTC

v_gene: TRBV10-3
j_gene: TRBJ2-1
d_gene: .
abundance: .
CDR3aa: CAIRGAGLSANNEQFF
CDR3nt: TGTGCCATCAGGGGAGCTGGACTAAGCGCTAACAATGAGCAGTTCTTC

v_gene: TRBV25-1
j_gene: TRBJ1-2
d_gene: .
abundance: .
CDR3aa: CATHDGGYGYTF
CDR3nt: TGTGCCACCCACGACGGAGGCTATGGCTACACCTTC

v_gene: TRBV5-1
j_gene: TRBJ2-5
d_gene: .
abundance: .
CDR3aa: CASSLDRVGKETQYF
CDR3nt: TGCGCCAGCAGCTTGGACAGGGTAGGCAAAGAGACCCAGTACTTC

v_gene: TRBV7-6
j_gene: TRBJ1-3
d_gene: TRBD1
abundance: .
CDR3aa: CASSLGQGSSGNTIYF
CDR3nt: TGTGCCAGCAGCCTAGGACAGGGTTCCTCTGGAAACACCATATATTTT

v_gene: TRBV12-5
j_gene: TRBJ2-1
d_gene: TRBD2
abundance: .
CDR3aa: CASGAPGLAARQFF
CDR3nt: TGTGCTAGTGGTGCCCCGGGACTAGCGGCGAGGCAGTTCTTC

v_gene: TRBV3-1/TRBV3-2
j_gene: TRBJ1-5
d_gene: .
abundance: .
CDR3aa: CASSLYSNQPQHF
CDR3nt: TGTGCCAGCAGCCTTTATAGCAATCAGCCCCAGCATTTT

v_gene: TRBV19
j_gene: TRBJ1-1
d_gene: TRBD1
abundance: .
CDR3aa: CASKGQGAPGYTEAFF
CDR3nt: TGTGCCAGTAAGGGACAGGGGGCGCCGGGCTACACTGAAGCTTTCTTT

v_gene: TRBV19
j_gene: TRBJ2-3
d_gene: .
abundance: .
CDR3aa: CASSIGQADTQYF
CDR3nt: TGTGCCAGTAGTATCGGTCAGGCAGATACGCAGTATTTT

v_gene: TRBV6-5
j_gene: TRBJ1-5
d_gene: TRBD1
abundance: few
CDR3aa: CASRDRDSLNQPQHF
CDR3nt: TGTGCCAGCAGGGACCGGGACAGTCTCAATCAGCCCCAGCATTTT

v_gene: TRBV27
j_gene: TRBJ2-1
d_gene: .
abundance: .
CDR3aa: CASSLFPTGSYNEQFF
CDR3nt: TGTGCCAGCAGTTTATTCCCCACAGGATCCTACAATGAGCAGTTCTTC

v_gene: TRBV4-1
j_gene: TRBJ1-1
d_gene: .
abundance: .
CDR3aa: CASSLSPGRVGTEAFF
CDR3nt: TGCGCCAGCAGCCTTTCTCCGGGGAGGGTCGGCACTGAAGCTTTCTTT

v_gene: TRBV13
j_gene: TRBJ1-3
d_gene: .
abundance: .
CDR3aa: CASSLRGAFFGNTIYF
CDR3nt: TGTGCCAGCAGCTTACGCGGGGCTTTTTTTGGAAACACCATATATTTT

v_gene: TRBV7-3
j_gene: TRBJ2-1
d_gene: TRBD2
abundance: .
CDR3aa: CASSQLAGQGGEQFF
CDR3nt: TGTGCCAGCAGCCAACTAGCGGGACAAGGCGGTGAGCAGTTCTTC

v_gene: TRBV10-1
j_gene: TRBJ1-1
d_gene: TRBD1
abundance: once
CDR3aa: CASSDGQGTEAFF
CDR3nt: TGCGCCAGCAGTGATGGACAGGGGACTGAAGCTTTCTTT

v_gene: TRBV19
j_gene: TRBJ1-4
d_gene: TRBD1
abundance: .
CDR3aa: CASSPGQGYGEKLFF
CDR3nt: TGTGCCAGCTCCCCGGGACAGGGTTATGGTGAAAAACTGTTTTTT

v_gene: TRBV3-1/TRBV3-2
j_gene: TRBJ2-5
d_gene: TRBD2
abundance: once
CDR3aa: CASSHRGLAQETQYF
CDR3nt: TGTGCCAGCAGCCATCGTGGACTAGCGCAAGAGACCCAGTACTTC

v_gene: TRBV28
j_gene: TRBJ1-1
d_gene: TRBD1
abundance: .
CDR3aa: CASSLYRDRTEAFF
CDR3nt: TGTGCCAGCAGTTTATATCGGGACAGGACTGAAGCTTTCTTT

v_gene: TRBV7-9
j_gene: TRBJ2-7
d_gene: TRBD1
abundance: .
CDR3aa: CASSLFGPGGSVDEQYF
CDR3nt: TGTGCCAGCAGCTTATTCGGTCCAGGGGGCTCGGTCGACGAGCAGTACTTC

v_gene: TRBV27
j_gene: TRBJ2-7
d_gene: TRBD1
abundance: .
CDR3aa: CASSSDRLSYEQYF
CDR3nt: TGTGCCAGCAGTTCGGACAGGCTATCCTACGAGCAGTACTTC

v_gene: TRBV4-1
j_gene: TRBJ1-2
d_gene: .
abundance: .
CDR3aa: CASSQDAVSSSGYTF
CDR3nt: TGCGCCAGCAGCCAAGATGCCGTCTCTTCTAGTGGCTACACCTTC

v_gene: TRBV10-3
j_gene: TRBJ2-7
d_gene: .
abundance: once
CDR3aa: CAISEAGPSYEQYF
CDR3nt: TGTGCCATCAGTGAGGCAGGGCCCTCCTACGAGCAGTACTTC

v_gene: TRBV2
j_gene: TRBJ1-2
d_gene: .
abundance: .
CDR3aa: CASSQQGTGYTF
CDR3nt: TGTGCCAGCAGCCAGCAGGGGACTGGCTACACCTTC

v_gene: TRBV11-3
j_gene: TRBJ2-5
d_gene: TRBD1
abundance: few
CDR3aa: CASSFGQGGEETQYF
CDR3nt: TGTGCCAGCAGCTTCGGACAGGGGGGGGAAGAGACCCAGTACTTC

v_gene: TRBV6-4
j_gene: TRBJ1-2
d_gene: TRBD1
abundance: .
CDR3aa: CASSFRTGESYGYTF
CDR3nt: TGTGCCAGCAGTTTCAGAACAGGGGAGTCATATGGCTACACCTTC

v_gene: TRBV18
j_gene: TRBJ2-7
d_gene: .
abundance: .
CDR3aa: CASSPRYEQYF
CDR3nt: TGTGCCAGCTCACCTAGATACGAGCAGTACTTC

v_gene: TRBV19
j_gene: TRBJ2-7
d_gene: TRBD1
abundance: .
CDR3aa: CASSIGRGKVYEQYF
CDR3nt: TGTGCCAGTAGTATAGGCAGGGGGAAGGTCTACGAGCAGTACTTC

v_gene: TRBV7-6
j_gene: TRBJ2-1
d_gene: TRBD2
abundance: .
CDR3aa: CASSPGLVRAPSSYNEQFF
CDR3nt: TGTGCCAGCAGCCCGGGACTAGTTCGCGCGCCTAGCTCCTACAATGAGCAGTTCTTC

v_gene: TRBV10-3
j_gene: TRBJ1-2
d_gene: .
abundance: .
CDR3aa: CAISEPLFGYTF
CDR3nt: TGTGCCATCAGTGAGCCCCTTTTTGGCTACACCTTC

v_gene: TRBV11-3
j_gene: TRBJ2-2
d_gene: .
abundance: .
CDR3aa: CASRVTGNTGELFF
CDR3nt: TGTGCCAGCCGAGTGACAGGGAACACCGGGGAGCTGTTTTTT

v_gene: TRBV10-3
j_gene: TRBJ2-3
d_gene: TRBD2
abundance: .
CDR3aa: CAIRGTSGGREADTQYF
CDR3nt: TGTGCCATCAGGGGGACTAGCGGGGGACGGGAGGCAGATACGCAGTATTTT

v_gene: TRBV9
j_gene: TRBJ1-2
d_gene: .
abundance: .
CDR3aa: CASSVFGGRYGYTF
CDR3nt: TGTGCCAGCAGCGTCTTTGGGGGCCGCTATGGCTACACCTTC

v_gene: TRBV27
j_gene: TRBJ2-7
d_gene: .
abundance: once
CDR3aa: CASSMTGLSYEQYF
CDR3nt: TGTGCCAGCAGTATGACAGGTCTCTCCTACGAGCAGTACTTC

v_gene: TRBV7-2
j_gene: TRBJ1-4
d_gene: .
abundance: once
CDR3aa: CASSRVTATNEKLFF
CDR3nt: TGTGCCAGCAGCCGTGTGACAGCAACTAATGAAAAACTGTTTTTT

v_gene: TRBV11-2
j_gene: TRBJ1-2
d_gene: .
abundance: few
CDR3aa: CASSLSGDGYTF
CDR3nt: TGTGCCAGCAGCTTGTCCGGGGATGGCTACACCTTC

v_gene: TRBV5-6
j_gene: TRBJ2-7
d_gene: .
abundance: .
CDR3aa: CASSLVGAGPYEQYF
CDR3nt: TGTGCCAGCAGCTTGGTAGGGGCTGGGCCCTACGAGCAGTACTTC

v_gene: TRBV28
j_gene: TRBJ2-2
d_gene: TRBD1
abundance: .
CDR3aa: CASSWTGAGVGELFF
CDR3nt: TGTGCCAGCAGCTGGACAGGCGCCGGGGTCGGGGAGCTGTTTTTT

v_gene: TRBV10-3
j_gene: TRBJ2-1
d_gene: .
abundance: .
CDR3aa: CATLQGLSSYNEQFF
CDR3nt: TGTGCCACGTTACAGGGATTAAGCTCCTACAATGAGCAGTTCTTC

v_gene: TRBV7-9
j_gene: TRBJ2-2
d_gene: TRBD2
abundance: once
CDR3aa: CASSPPLAGGGTGELFF
CDR3nt: TGTGCCAGCAGCCCACCCCTAGCGGGAGGTGGCACCGGGGAGCTGTTTTTT

v_gene: TRBV19
j_gene: TRBJ1-1
d_gene: .
abundance: .
CDR3aa: CASTTPGTEAFF
CDR3nt: TGTGCCAGTACTACCCCCGGGACTGAAGCTTTCTTT

v_gene: TRBV27
j_gene: TRBJ2-3
d_gene: TRBD2
abundance: .
CDR3aa: CASSLSSGRTFDTQYF
CDR3nt: TGTGCCAGCAGTTTAAGTAGCGGGAGAACATTTGATACGCAGTATTTT

v_gene: TRBV24-1
j_gene: TRBJ2-7
d_gene: .
abundance: .
CDR3aa: CATSPRGGDSEQYF
CDR3nt: TGTGCCACCAGCCCTAGAGGGGGTGATAGCGAGCAGTACTTC

v_gene: TRBV21-1
j_gene: TRBJ1-5
d_gene: .
abundance: .
CDR3aa: CASSRGDCSNQPQHF
CDR3nt: TGTGCCAGCAGCCGAGGGGACTGTAGCAATCAGCCCCAGCATTTT

v_gene: TRBV24-1
j_gene: TRBJ2-1
d_gene: TRBD1
abundance: few
CDR3aa: CATADREIYNEQFF
CDR3nt: TGTGCCACCGCCGACAGGGAAATATACAATGAGCAGTTCTTC